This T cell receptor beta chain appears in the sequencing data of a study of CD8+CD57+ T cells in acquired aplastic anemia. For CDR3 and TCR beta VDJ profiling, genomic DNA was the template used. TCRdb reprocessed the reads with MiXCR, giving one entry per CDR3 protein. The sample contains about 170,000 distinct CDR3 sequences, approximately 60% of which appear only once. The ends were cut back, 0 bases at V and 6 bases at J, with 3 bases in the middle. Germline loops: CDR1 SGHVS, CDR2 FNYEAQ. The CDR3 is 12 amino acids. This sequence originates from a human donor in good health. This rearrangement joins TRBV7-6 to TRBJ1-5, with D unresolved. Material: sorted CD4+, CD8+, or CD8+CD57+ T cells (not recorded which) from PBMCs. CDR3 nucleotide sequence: TGTGCCAGCAGCTTAGCGGGTCAGCCCCAGCATTTT. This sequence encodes CASSLAGQPQHF.